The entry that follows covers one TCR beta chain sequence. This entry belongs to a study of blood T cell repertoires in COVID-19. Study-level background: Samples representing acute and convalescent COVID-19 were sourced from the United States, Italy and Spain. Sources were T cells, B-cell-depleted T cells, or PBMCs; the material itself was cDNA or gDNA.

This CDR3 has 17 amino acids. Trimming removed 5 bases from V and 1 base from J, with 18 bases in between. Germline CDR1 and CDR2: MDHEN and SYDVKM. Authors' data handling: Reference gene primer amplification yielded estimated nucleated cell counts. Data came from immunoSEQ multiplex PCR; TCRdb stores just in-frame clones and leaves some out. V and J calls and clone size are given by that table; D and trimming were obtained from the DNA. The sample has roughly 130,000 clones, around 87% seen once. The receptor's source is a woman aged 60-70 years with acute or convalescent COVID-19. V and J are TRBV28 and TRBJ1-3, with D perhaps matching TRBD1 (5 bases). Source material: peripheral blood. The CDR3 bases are TGTGCCAGCAGTGAATACAGGCCGTTAGGGTCTGGAAACACCATATATTTT. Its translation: CASSEYRPLGSGNTIYF.